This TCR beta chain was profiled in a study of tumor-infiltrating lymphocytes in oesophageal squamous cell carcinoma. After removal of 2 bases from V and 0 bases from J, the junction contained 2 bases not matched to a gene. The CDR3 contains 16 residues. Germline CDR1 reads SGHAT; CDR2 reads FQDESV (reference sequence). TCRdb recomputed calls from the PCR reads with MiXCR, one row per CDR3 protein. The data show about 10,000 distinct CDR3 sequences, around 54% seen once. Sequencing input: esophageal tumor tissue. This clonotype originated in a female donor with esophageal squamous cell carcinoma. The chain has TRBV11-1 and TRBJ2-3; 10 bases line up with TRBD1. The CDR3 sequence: CASSLMGQGSTDTQYF. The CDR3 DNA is TGTGCCAGCAGCTTAATGGGACAGGGGAGCACAGATACGCAGTATTTT.